The source of this T cell receptor (beta chain) is a study of cytomegalovirus exposure and HLA in healthy donors. Study in general: When 350 to 400 donors were genotyped, about 86% of them were found to fall in the Caucasian-associated ancestry cluster.

Note on this clone: Its antigen is as yet unknown.

Deletions cut 0 bases from V and 3 bases from J, with 9 bases between. The CDR3 loop spans 14 amino acids. Germline V gene lookup returns CDR1 LNHNV and CDR2 YYDKDF (reference sequence). Study results and limitations: In vitro testing confirmed a few CMV-associated chains as specific for CMV antigens. Analysis was carried out at a later point, and it linked a missense DCLRE1C variant to TCR beta V- and J-gene trimming.

PCR amplification relied on 60 Vbeta primers (plus 13 Jbeta primers). Sequencing used immunoSEQ multiplex PCR; TCRdb keeps in-frame clones, though not all of them. This sample has about 88,000 clones, with 80% to 90% found just once. The chain links TRBV15 to TRBJ2-7; possible D gene TRBD2, 5 bases. This receptor was taken from a man younger than 30 in good health and CMV-seronegative. Sequencing input: PBMCs. CDR3 protein: CATSRDVEGYEQYF. For the CDR3, the DNA is TGTGCCACCAGCAGAGATGTCGAGGGCTACGAGCAGTACTTC. The entire variable domain, with the rest obtained from reference TRBV15 and TRBJ2-7, is as follows: DAMVIQNPRYQVTQFGKPVTLSCSQTLNHNVMYWYQQKSSQAPKLLFHYYDKDFNNEADTPDNFQSRRPNTSFCFLDIRSPGLGDTAMYLCATSRDVEGYEQYFGPGTRLTVT.